This is a list of T cell receptor beta chains from one sample in a study of metastatic and nonmetastatic thyroid tumors. TCRdb re-called clones via MiXCR from the PCR reads. This sample has 14,000 to 15,000 clones, with 3% to 4.5% found just once. What was sequenced was tumor tissue. The source is a female donor with papillary thyroid cancer or a benign thyroid nodule (not recorded which). Some clones in this sample may be carry-over from other donors' samples. Each CDR3 is given with its conserved first and last residue. D genes are given only for firm matches. Clone size is shown for a subset of rows, as once, few, many or a class of expanded clone.

j_gene: TRBJ2-1
abundance: few
d_gene: .
v_gene: TRBV6-5
CDR3nt: TGTGCCAGCAGTTACCCATCTTGGCGCGACAATGAGCAGTTCTTC
CDR3aa: CASSYPSWRDNEQFF

j_gene: TRBJ2-3
abundance: few
d_gene: TRBD1
v_gene: TRBV7-7
CDR3nt: TGTGCCAGCAGCCCGGGACAGTCAGATACGCAGTATTTT
CDR3aa: CASSPGQSDTQYF

j_gene: TRBJ1-2
abundance: few
d_gene: .
v_gene: TRBV19
CDR3nt: TGTGCCAGTAGTATGGGGAGAGTCTATGGCTACACCTTC
CDR3aa: CASSMGRVYGYTF

j_gene: TRBJ2-7
abundance: .
d_gene: .
v_gene: TRBV20-1
CDR3nt: TGCAGTGCTAGATCCGGGACCGTCCTTTACGAGCAGTACTTC
CDR3aa: CSARSGTVLYEQYF

j_gene: TRBJ2-7
abundance: few
d_gene: .
v_gene: TRBV5-1
CDR3nt: TGCGCCAGCAGCTTAGGAGGCTGGGACTCCTACGAGCAGTACTTC
CDR3aa: CASSLGGWDSYEQYF

j_gene: TRBJ2-2
abundance: few
d_gene: .
v_gene: TRBV6-2/TRBV6-3
CDR3nt: TGTGCCAGTTTGGGGAGCGACCGCGCGAACACCGGTGAGCTGTTTTTT
CDR3aa: CASLGSDRANTGELFF

j_gene: TRBJ2-7
abundance: .
d_gene: .
v_gene: TRBV20-1
CDR3nt: TGCAGTGCTACTCCAGTTGAGGGCGAGCAGTACTTC
CDR3aa: CSATPVEGEQYF

j_gene: TRBJ1-1
abundance: .
d_gene: .
v_gene: TRBV10-3
CDR3nt: TGTGCCATCGGGGGTAACACTGAAGCTTTCTTT
CDR3aa: CAIGGNTEAFF

j_gene: TRBJ2-2
abundance: few
d_gene: .
v_gene: TRBV6-1
CDR3nt: TGTGCCAGTTCCACCCCGGGACGATACACCGGGGAGCTGTTTTTT
CDR3aa: CASSTPGRYTGELFF

j_gene: TRBJ2-1
abundance: .
d_gene: TRBD2
v_gene: TRBV6-4
CDR3nt: TGTGCCAGCAGTGAATTAGCGGGAGGAACGGATGAGCAGTTCTTC
CDR3aa: CASSELAGGTDEQFF

j_gene: TRBJ2-5
abundance: few
d_gene: .
v_gene: TRBV12-3/TRBV12-4
CDR3nt: TGTGCCAGCAGTTTATCAGGGGTGGAGACCCAGTACTTC
CDR3aa: CASSLSGVETQYF

j_gene: TRBJ1-1
abundance: .
d_gene: .
v_gene: TRBV12-3/TRBV12-4
CDR3nt: TGTGCCAGCAGTTATCTGACAGACACTGAAGCTTTCTTT
CDR3aa: CASSYLTDTEAFF

j_gene: TRBJ2-4
abundance: medium-sized
d_gene: .
v_gene: TRBV28
CDR3nt: TGTGCCAGCAGCGTCAGCGGCCTTCAAAACATTCAGTACTTC
CDR3aa: CASSVSGLQNIQYF

j_gene: TRBJ2-7
abundance: few
d_gene: TRBD2
v_gene: TRBV6-1
CDR3nt: TGTGCCAGCAGTGAAGAGCTAGCGGGGGGTTCCTACGAGCAGTACTTC
CDR3aa: CASSEELAGGSYEQYF

j_gene: TRBJ2-7
abundance: large
d_gene: TRBD2
v_gene: TRBV6-1
CDR3nt: TGTGCCAGCAGACCTCGGGGAGGGCTGGGGGAGCAGTACTTC
CDR3aa: CASRPRGGLGEQYF

j_gene: TRBJ2-3
abundance: .
d_gene: .
v_gene: TRBV28
CDR3nt: TGTGCCAGCTGGGACTCCACAGATACGCAGTATTTT
CDR3aa: CASWDSTDTQYF

j_gene: TRBJ1-6
abundance: few
d_gene: .
v_gene: TRBV7-9
CDR3nt: TGTGCCAGCAGCTTACGTCGGGATTCACCCCTCCACTTT
CDR3aa: CASSLRRDSPLHF

j_gene: TRBJ2-7
abundance: .
d_gene: .
v_gene: TRBV27
CDR3nt: TGTGCCAGCAGTCCCTTCGAGGGCGCGAGCCCACCCTTCTACGAGCAGTACTTC
CDR3aa: CASSPFEGASPPFYEQYF

j_gene: TRBJ2-2
abundance: few
d_gene: .
v_gene: TRBV7-2
CDR3nt: TGTGCCAGCAGCTCGGGACATCTTAACACCGGGGAGCTGTTTTTT
CDR3aa: CASSSGHLNTGELFF

j_gene: TRBJ2-2
abundance: .
d_gene: .
v_gene: TRBV2
CDR3nt: TGTGCCAGCAGTGAAGCGGTGGGCGGGACCGGGGAGCTGTTTTTT
CDR3aa: CASSEAVGGTGELFF

j_gene: TRBJ1-2
abundance: .
d_gene: TRBD1
v_gene: TRBV6-1
CDR3nt: TGTGCCAGCAGCCAGACAGGGGAACATGGCTACACCTTC
CDR3aa: CASSQTGEHGYTF

j_gene: TRBJ2-7
abundance: few
d_gene: .
v_gene: TRBV7-2
CDR3nt: TGTGCCAGCAGCTTTATGAGGGAGTGGACCTACGAGCAGTACTTC
CDR3aa: CASSFMREWTYEQYF

j_gene: TRBJ2-2
abundance: .
d_gene: .
v_gene: TRBV7-2
CDR3nt: TGTGCCAGCAGCTTGTCGGGAGTTGGAGGCGGGGAGCTGTTTTTT
CDR3aa: CASSLSGVGGGELFF

j_gene: TRBJ2-7
abundance: many
d_gene: TRBD1
v_gene: TRBV5-1
CDR3nt: TGCGCCAGCAGCCCGGAACAGGGGGCAAGGTCGGACGAGCAGTACTTC
CDR3aa: CASSPEQGARSDEQYF

j_gene: TRBJ2-1
abundance: few
d_gene: .
v_gene: TRBV6-4
CDR3nt: TGTGCCAGCAGTGACTCGAGAGTGGGTGAGCAGTTCTTC
CDR3aa: CASSDSRVGEQFF

j_gene: TRBJ2-1
abundance: few
d_gene: TRBD2
v_gene: TRBV6-1
CDR3nt: TGTGCCAGCGCTAAGAAAGCGGGAGGGCCTGGGGAGCAGTTCTTC
CDR3aa: CASAKKAGGPGEQFF

j_gene: TRBJ1-2
abundance: few
d_gene: .
v_gene: TRBV28
CDR3nt: TGTGCCAGCAGTTTTCCCGGGACATGGTATGGCTACACCTTC
CDR3aa: CASSFPGTWYGYTF

j_gene: TRBJ2-3
abundance: .
d_gene: .
v_gene: TRBV6-2/TRBV6-3
CDR3nt: TGTGCCAGCAGTTTCTTGACTGACACAGATACGCAGTATTTT
CDR3aa: CASSFLTDTDTQYF

j_gene: TRBJ2-1
abundance: few
d_gene: .
v_gene: TRBV12-3/TRBV12-4
CDR3nt: TGTGCCAGCAGTTTGCAGGTAGACTCCTACAATGAGCAGTTCTTC
CDR3aa: CASSLQVDSYNEQFF

j_gene: TRBJ2-2
abundance: few
d_gene: .
v_gene: TRBV2
CDR3nt: TGTGCCAGCAGTTGGGGGACATCGTCCACCGGGGAGCTGTTTTTT
CDR3aa: CASSWGTSSTGELFF

j_gene: TRBJ2-3
abundance: .
d_gene: TRBD2
v_gene: TRBV11-3
CDR3nt: TGTGCCAGCAGCCCCCGACTAGCGGGAGGAGATACGCAGTATTTT
CDR3aa: CASSPRLAGGDTQYF

j_gene: TRBJ2-1
abundance: few
d_gene: .
v_gene: TRBV7-3
CDR3nt: TGTGCTAGCAGCCCGTCGATAGGGGGCAATGAGCAGTTCTTC
CDR3aa: CASSPSIGGNEQFF

j_gene: TRBJ2-2
abundance: many
d_gene: .
v_gene: TRBV7-2
CDR3nt: TGTGCCAGCAGCTTAGAGGCGCGGGGCACCGGGGAGCTGTTTTTT
CDR3aa: CASSLEARGTGELFF

j_gene: TRBJ2-7
abundance: few
d_gene: TRBD1
v_gene: TRBV6-1
CDR3nt: TGTGCCAGCGGTCGACAGGGTTCCCTCTACGAGCAGTACTTC
CDR3aa: CASGRQGSLYEQYF

j_gene: TRBJ2-7
abundance: few
d_gene: TRBD2
v_gene: TRBV30
CDR3nt: TGTGCCTGGAGTGTGGGACTAGCCTACGAGCAGTACTTC
CDR3aa: CAWSVGLAYEQYF

j_gene: TRBJ2-7
abundance: few
d_gene: TRBD1
v_gene: TRBV15
CDR3nt: TGTGCCACCAGCAGCCCCGGGACAGCCAACGAGCAGTACTTC
CDR3aa: CATSSPGTANEQYF

j_gene: TRBJ2-7
abundance: .
d_gene: TRBD2
v_gene: TRBV28
CDR3nt: TGTGCCAGCAGTCCTCGGACTAGCGGGAGGCACGAGCAGTACTTC
CDR3aa: CASSPRTSGRHEQYF

j_gene: TRBJ2-7
abundance: .
d_gene: TRBD2
v_gene: TRBV28
CDR3nt: TGTGCCAGCAGTTTCTGGGGGGAGGGGGAGCAGTACTTC
CDR3aa: CASSFWGEGEQYF

j_gene: TRBJ1-2
abundance: .
d_gene: .
v_gene: TRBV6-2/TRBV6-3
CDR3nt: TGTGCCAGCGCCCCCCAGGGTTCTAACTACGGCTACACCTTC
CDR3aa: CASAPQGSNYGYTF

j_gene: TRBJ2-7
abundance: .
d_gene: TRBD2
v_gene: TRBV30
CDR3nt: TGTGCCTGGAGTGTACAAGCGGGAGCCCACGAGCAGTACTTC
CDR3aa: CAWSVQAGAHEQYF

j_gene: TRBJ2-7
abundance: .
d_gene: TRBD2
v_gene: TRBV10-3
CDR3nt: TGTGCCATCAGTGGCACCGGGGGGGTCAGCTCCTACGAGCAGTACTTC
CDR3aa: CAISGTGGVSSYEQYF

j_gene: TRBJ1-1
abundance: many
d_gene: TRBD1
v_gene: TRBV4-1
CDR3nt: TGCGCCAGCAGCCAAGAGGACAGGTTGAAGACTTTCTTT
CDR3aa: CASSQEDRLKTFF

j_gene: TRBJ1-2
abundance: .
d_gene: .
v_gene: TRBV7-9
CDR3nt: TGTGCCAGCAGCTTAAATGCGGGAGACTATGGCTACACCTTC
CDR3aa: CASSLNAGDYGYTF

j_gene: TRBJ1-1
abundance: .
d_gene: .
v_gene: TRBV29-1
CDR3nt: TGCAACGCACTGGGGACCCGGGATACAGAAGCTTTCTTT
CDR3aa: CNALGTRDTEAFF

j_gene: TRBJ2-5
abundance: .
d_gene: .
v_gene: TRBV6-2/TRBV6-3
CDR3nt: TGTGCCAGCAGTCCCCTGGAGGGGGCGGGAGAAACCCAGTACTTC
CDR3aa: CASSPLEGAGETQYF

j_gene: TRBJ2-7
abundance: few
d_gene: .
v_gene: TRBV7-2
CDR3nt: TGTGCCAGCAGCTTAGGGGGGCGACTGGGACCCTACGAGCAGTACTTC
CDR3aa: CASSLGGRLGPYEQYF

j_gene: TRBJ2-3
abundance: few
d_gene: .
v_gene: TRBV6-2/TRBV6-3
CDR3nt: TGTGCCAGCCAAAGGGCACAGGCGCAGTATTTT
CDR3aa: CASQRAQAQYF

j_gene: TRBJ1-2
abundance: few
d_gene: TRBD1
v_gene: TRBV20-1
CDR3nt: TGCAGTGCTCAACCTATGGGACAGCTCTATGGCTACACCTTC
CDR3aa: CSAQPMGQLYGYTF

j_gene: TRBJ2-1
abundance: .
d_gene: TRBD2
v_gene: TRBV5-8
CDR3nt: TGTGCCAGCACCATCCCCGGGGGGAGTGAGCAGTTCTTC
CDR3aa: CASTIPGGSEQFF

j_gene: TRBJ2-7
abundance: few
d_gene: .
v_gene: TRBV6-5
CDR3nt: TGTGCCAGCAGTTTCCGGGGTACCTACGAGCAGTACTTC
CDR3aa: CASSFRGTYEQYF

j_gene: TRBJ2-1
abundance: few
d_gene: TRBD1
v_gene: TRBV11-2
CDR3nt: TGTGCCAGCAGTTCCCCCAGGGGGCGGAGTGAGCAGTTCTTC
CDR3aa: CASSSPRGRSEQFF

j_gene: TRBJ2-3
abundance: few
d_gene: TRBD2
v_gene: TRBV12-3/TRBV12-4
CDR3nt: TGTGCCAGCATTTATTCGCTAGCGGGTTTTGGGGGCACAGATACGCAGTATTTT
CDR3aa: CASIYSLAGFGGTDTQYF

j_gene: TRBJ1-5
abundance: few
d_gene: TRBD1
v_gene: TRBV7-2
CDR3nt: TGTGCCAGCAGCTCCAGGGGGGGAGATCAGCCCCAGCATTTT
CDR3aa: CASSSRGGDQPQHF

j_gene: TRBJ2-7
abundance: .
d_gene: .
v_gene: TRBV28
CDR3nt: TGTGCCAGCAGTTTATGGGAAAGCGGAAGGTACGAGCAGTACTTC
CDR3aa: CASSLWESGRYEQYF

j_gene: TRBJ1-2
abundance: few
d_gene: TRBD1
v_gene: TRBV6-1
CDR3nt: TGTGCCAGCAGTGTAGGGGGCGGCTACACCTTC
CDR3aa: CASSVGGGYTF

j_gene: TRBJ1-1
abundance: .
d_gene: .
v_gene: TRBV27
CDR3nt: TGTGCCAGCAGTTTTCCAGGTCGCAACACTGAAGCTTTCTTT
CDR3aa: CASSFPGRNTEAFF

j_gene: TRBJ2-1
abundance: .
d_gene: .
v_gene: TRBV6-5
CDR3nt: TGTGCCAGCAGTTACTCCTGGAATACGAGCTACAATGAGCAGTTCTTC
CDR3aa: CASSYSWNTSYNEQFF